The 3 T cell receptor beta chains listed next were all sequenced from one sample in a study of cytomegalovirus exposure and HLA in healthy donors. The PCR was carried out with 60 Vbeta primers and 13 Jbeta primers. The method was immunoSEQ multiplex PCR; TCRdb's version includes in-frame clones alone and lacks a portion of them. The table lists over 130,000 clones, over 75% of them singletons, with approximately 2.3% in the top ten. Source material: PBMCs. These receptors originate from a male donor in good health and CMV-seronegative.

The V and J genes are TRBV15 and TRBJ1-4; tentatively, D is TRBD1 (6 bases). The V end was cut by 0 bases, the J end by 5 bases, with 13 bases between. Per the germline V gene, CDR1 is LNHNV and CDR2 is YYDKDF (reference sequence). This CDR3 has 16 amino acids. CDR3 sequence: CATSRDRWGRNEKLFF. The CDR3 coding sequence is TGTGCCACCAGCAGAGATCGGTGGGGGCGAAATGAAAAACTGTTTTTT.

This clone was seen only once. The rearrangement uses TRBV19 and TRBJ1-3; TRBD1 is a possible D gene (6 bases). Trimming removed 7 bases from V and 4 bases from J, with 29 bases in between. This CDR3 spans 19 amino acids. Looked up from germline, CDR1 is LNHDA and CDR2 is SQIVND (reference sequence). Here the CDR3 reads CASTLLLMGRTVIGNTIYF. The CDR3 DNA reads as TGTGCCAGTACCCTTTTACTTATGGGGCGGACAGTCATCGGAAACACCATATATTTT. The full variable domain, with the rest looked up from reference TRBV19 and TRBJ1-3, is DGGITQSPKYLFRKEGQNVTLSCEQNLNHDAMYWYRQDPGQGLRLIYYSQIVNDFQKGDIAEGYSVSREKKESFPLTVTSAQKNPTAFYLCASTLLLMGRTVIGNTIYFGEGSWLTVV.

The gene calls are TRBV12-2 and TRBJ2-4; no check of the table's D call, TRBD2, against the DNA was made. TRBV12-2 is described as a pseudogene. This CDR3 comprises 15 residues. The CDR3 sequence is CASRQSRRVKNIQYF. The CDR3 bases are TGTGCAAGTCGCCAATCCCGGCGGGTGAAAAACATTCAGTACTTC.